The 2 T cell receptor beta chains below were found in one sample sequenced in a study of blood T cell repertoires in COVID-19 (TCRdb year 2020). Receptor libraries were prepared by the immunoSEQ multiplex PCR assay. As stored in TCRdb, this immuneACCESS dataset retains in-frame rearrangements with V and J assigned. A fraction of the clones does not appear; measured against another copy, unresolved V genes explain less than half of the discrepancy, and the remainder lacks a known reason. Recorded for this sample are 65,000 to 90,000 clones; 65% to 85% of them occurred a single time. The leading ten clones occupy 25% to 35% of the sample. Specimen: peripheral blood. All receptors derive from a woman at least 80 years old with acute or convalescent COVID-19.

The rearrangement joins TRBV2 to TRBJ2-1; 12 nucleotides match TRBD2. V lost 6 bases to trimming and J lost 2 bases; unmatched junction nucleotides: 8. The CDR3 covers 17 residues. CDR1 and CDR2 (germline): SNHLY, FYNNEI. CDR3 protein: CASSGLTSGGAYNEQFF. DNA for the CDR3: TGTGCCAGCAGCGGCCTGACTAGCGGGGGAGCCTACAATGAGCAGTTCTTC.

The chain recombines TRBV4-1 with TRBJ2-3; 9 bases match TRBD2. The length of the CDR3 is 16 residues. V shed 2 bases and J 1 base; nucleotides not matched to a gene: 4. The germline V gene has CDR1 MGHRA and CDR2 YSYEKL. This chain's CDR3 is CASSQTRTSGTDTQYF. The CDR3 nucleotides read TGCGCCAGCAGCCAAACGCGGACTAGCGGCACAGATACGCAGTATTTT.